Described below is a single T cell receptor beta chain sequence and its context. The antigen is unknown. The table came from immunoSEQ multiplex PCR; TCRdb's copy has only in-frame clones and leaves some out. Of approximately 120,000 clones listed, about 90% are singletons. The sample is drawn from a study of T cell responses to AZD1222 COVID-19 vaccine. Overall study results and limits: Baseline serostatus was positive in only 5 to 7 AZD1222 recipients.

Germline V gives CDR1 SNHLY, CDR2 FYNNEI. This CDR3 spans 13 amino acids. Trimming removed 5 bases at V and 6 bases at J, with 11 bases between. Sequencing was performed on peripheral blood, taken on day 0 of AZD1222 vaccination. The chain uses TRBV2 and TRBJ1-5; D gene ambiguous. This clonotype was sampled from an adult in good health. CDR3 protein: CASSLSVRQPQHF. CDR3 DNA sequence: TGTGCCAGCAGTTTATCGGTTCGTCAGCCCCAGCATTTT.